The clone carrying this T cell receptor beta chain came up once. Its cognate antigen is unknown. This sample was included in a study of shared clonotypes between healthy human individuals. In the study overall: Donors, aged 18 to 49, were two women and three men.

Naive CD8 cells lacked CD45RO and underwent positive selection for CCR7, leaving out terminally differentiated effector memory CD45RA+ cells. Replicate PCRs from sorted subsets contained about 0.2 ug DNA, which is roughly 30,000 T cell genomes. Clones were read by immunoSEQ multiplex PCR, and TCRdb kept only the in-frame ones, dropping some. The table has around 2,000,000 clones, over 85% seen once. Whole-study findings and limits: Larger richness was generally estimated for naive than memory subsets.

The CDR3 consists of 14 residues. CDR1 and CDR2 (germline): SGHVS, FQNEAQ. Trimming at V came to 5 bases and at J to 2 bases, leaving 4 bases not matched to a gene. Sequencing was done on a sample of naive CD8+ T cells sorted from blood. The sequence was obtained from a man in his late teens or twenties in good health. The chain combines TRBV7-8 with TRBJ2-5, with 8 bases fitting TRBD1. The chain's CDR3 is CASSLDRGQETQYF. DNA for the CDR3: TGTGCCAGCAGCCTAGACAGGGGACAAGAGACCCAGTACTTC.